This T cell receptor (beta chain) stems from a study of T cells after yellow fever vaccination. Study results and caveats: From the bulk population, abundant clonotypes could contaminate and appear within FACS-sorted repertoires. In post-booster samples, most primary-vaccination clones reappeared (just under 98% CD4, 70% to 90% CD8).

This CDR3 contains 14 residues. The germline CDR1 and CDR2 sequences are MNHEY and SVGEGT. V was trimmed by 7 bases and J by 5 bases, leaving 15 bases between them. The 5'RACE template-switching step produced TCR cDNA and added a universal primer site and UMIs. One entry per CDR3 protein, called by TCRdb with MiXCR from the 5' RACE reads. The data hold 200,000 to 300,000 distinct CDR3 sequences, with 10% to 15% observed a single time. A remark on this clonotype: The antigen remains unidentified.

Sequences were derived from CD4+ T cells sorted from PBMCs, sampled 45 days after the yellow fever booster vaccination. The V call is TRBV6-2 or TRBV6-3, the J call TRBJ1-5; perhaps TRBD1 as D (5 bases). This TCR derives from a man aged 25 to 45 who received the YFV17D yellow fever vaccine. The CDR3 region has the DNA TGTGCCAGCAACCGGGGGGTATGGGATCAGCCCCAGCATTTT. Translated: CASNRGVWDQPQHF.